The T cell receptor (beta chain) described here comes from a study of cytomegalovirus exposure and HLA in healthy donors. Overall study results and limits: Presence/absence analyses assumed roughly uniform sequencing depth across donors.

The CDR3 covers 14 residues. V was clipped by 8 bases and J by 0 bases, with 13 bases between them. CDR1 is SNHLY, CDR2 FYNNEI, per germline. Vbeta (60) and Jbeta (13) primers were used in the PCR. TCRdb's copy holds only in-frame clones and misses some; the assay was immunoSEQ multiplex PCR. The data contain 150,000 to 160,000 clones, 60% to 85% of them singletons. As for this clone: Its antigen is unidentified.

The source is a woman in her forties in good health and CMV-seronegative. The chain carries TRBV2 and TRBJ1-1; D remains ambiguous. The sequencing sample was made of PBMCs. CDR3 coding DNA: TGTGCCAGCTTGGCAGATATTCTGAACACTGAAGCTTTCTTT. This codes for CASLADILNTEAFF.